Below are 8 T cell receptor beta chains sequenced from a single sample in a study of T cell repertoires in cytomegalovirus infection. One entry per CDR3 protein results from TCRdb running MiXCR on the reads. The table lists 71,000 or so distinct CDR3 sequences, roughly 22% of them singletons. Their antigens are not known. The input for sequencing was CD8+ T cells from cultured PBMCs, taken from culture after CMV antigen stimulation. Receptors were obtained from a human donor in good health (CMV status not recorded). Some clones in this sample may be carry-over from other donors' samples.

This clonotype has more than one count but fewer than ten. This rearrangement joins TRBV28 to TRBJ2-2; the D gene could be TRBD1 or TRBD2 (5 bases each). The CDR3 is made up of 15 amino acids. V gave up 2 bases and J gave up 4 bases, with 11 bases separating them. Germline CDR1 and CDR2: MDHEN and SYDVKM. CDR3 bases: TGTGCCAGCAGTTTAAATGGGGGTAGCACCGGGGAGCTGTTTTTT. Protein: CASSLNGGSTGELFF.

This clonotype has more than one count but fewer than ten. The chain combines TRBV7-8 with TRBJ2-1; D is perhaps TRBD2 (6 bases). V was clipped by 2 bases and J by 7 bases, with 18 bases between them. Germline CDR1 and CDR2: SGHVS and FQNEAQ. The CDR3 covers 16 residues. The DNA of the CDR3 is TGTGCCAGCAGCTTACAGGCGGGAATAGGATCTAATGAGCAGTTCTTC. It translates to CASSLQAGIGSNEQFF.

A few counts support this clonotype. The V gene is TRBV7-2, the J gene TRBJ2-7; D possibly uses TRBD1 or TRBD2 (5 bases each). The germline gives CDR1 SGHTA, CDR2 FQGNSA. Trimming pared 0 bases from V and 0 bases from J, leaving 12 bases between. The CDR3 covers 16 residues. The CDR3 sequence is CASSLAPGTDSYEQYF. CDR3 sequence (DNA): TGTGCCAGCAGCTTAGCCCCGGGGACCGACTCCTACGAGCAGTACTTC.

The chain links TRBV7-2 to TRBJ2-1; 16 nucleotides agree with TRBD2. Germline values: CDR1 SGHTA, CDR2 FQGNSA. V lost 6 bases to trimming and J lost 7 bases; unmatched junction nucleotides: 6. The CDR3 totals 16 residues. Here the CDR3 reads CASRGLAGGEGNEQFF. In DNA form, the CDR3 reads TGTGCCAGCAGGGGACTAGCGGGGGGGGAAGGGAATGAGCAGTTCTTC. The variable domain in full, completed from reference TRBV7-2 and TRBJ2-1, reads GAGVSQSPSNKVTEKGKDVELRCDPISGHTALYWYRQSLGQGLEFLIYFQGNSAPDKSGLPSDRFSAERTGGSVSTLTIQRTQQEDSAVYLCASRGLAGGEGNEQFFGPGTRLTVL.

This chain uses TRBV6-2 or TRBV6-3 with TRBJ2-7, with 9 bases lining up with TRBD2. Germline lookup yields CDR1 MNHEY and CDR2 SVGEGT. V was clipped by 6 bases and J by 4 bases; unmatched bases: 16. The CDR3 is 17 amino acids. The CDR3 region is CASSPKALAGTRYEQYF. The DNA of the CDR3 is TGTGCCAGCAGCCCCAAGGCCCTAGCGGGGACGCGGTACGAGCAGTACTTC.

This clonotype came up many times. This sequence joins TRBV7-2 and TRBJ2-7; D is uncertain. V dropped 1 base and J dropped 2 bases, with 3 bases sitting between them. The CDR3 loop spans 12 amino acids. The germline gives CDR1 SGHTA, CDR2 FQGNSA. DNA for the CDR3: TGTGCCAGCAGCTTAGGAACCTACGAGCAGTACTTC. Its translation: CASSLGTYEQYF. The whole variable domain, remainder taken from reference TRBV7-2 and TRBJ2-7, is GAGVSQSPSNKVTEKGKDVELRCDPISGHTALYWYRQSLGQGLEFLIYFQGNSAPDKSGLPSDRFSAERTGGSVSTLTIQRTQQEDSAVYLCASSLGTYEQYFGPGTRLTVT.

V is TRBV10-1 and J is TRBJ1-1; D might be TRBD1 (5 bases). The CDR3 is 16 amino acids. V lost 2 bases, J lost 0 bases, and 13 bases lay in between. Germline V gene lookup returns CDR1 WNHNN and CDR2 SYGVQD (reference sequence). The CDR3 here is CASSEERGLMNTEAFF. CDR3 nucleotide sequence: TGCGCCAGCAGTGAGGAGAGGGGCCTGATGAACACTGAAGCTTTCTTT.

This clonotype was observed a few times. This rearrangement joins TRBV7-9 to TRBJ2-2, with no clear D. This CDR3 is built from 12 residues. Germline V gene data show CDR1 as SEHNR and CDR2 as FQNEAQ (reference sequence). The V end lost 6 bases, the J end lost 6 bases, and 8 bases lay between the germline ends. CDR3 in DNA: TGTGCCAGCAGTTACACCCCCGGGGAGCTGTTTTTT. Translating gives CASSYTPGELFF. Full variable domain (remainder filled in from reference TRBV7-9 and TRBJ2-2): DTGVSQNPRHKITKRGQNVTFRCDPISEHNRLYWYRQTLGQGPEFLTYFQNEAQLEKSRLLSDRFSAERPKGSFSTLEIQRTEQGDSAMYLCASSYTPGELFFGEGSRLTVL.